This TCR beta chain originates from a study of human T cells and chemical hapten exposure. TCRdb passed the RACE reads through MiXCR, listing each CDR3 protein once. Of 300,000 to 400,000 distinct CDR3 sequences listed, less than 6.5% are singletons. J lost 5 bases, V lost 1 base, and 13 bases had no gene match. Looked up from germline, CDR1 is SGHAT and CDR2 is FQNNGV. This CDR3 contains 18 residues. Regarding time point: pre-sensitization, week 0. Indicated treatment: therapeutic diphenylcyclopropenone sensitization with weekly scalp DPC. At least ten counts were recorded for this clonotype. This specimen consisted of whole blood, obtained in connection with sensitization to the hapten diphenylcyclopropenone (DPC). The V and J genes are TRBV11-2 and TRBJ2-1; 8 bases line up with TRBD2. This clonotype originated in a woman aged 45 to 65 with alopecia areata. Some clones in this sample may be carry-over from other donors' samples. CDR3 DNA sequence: TGTGCCAGCAGCTTAGCGGGGGACGGGAGGGCCCGACACAATGAGCAGTTCTTC. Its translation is CASSLAGDGRARHNEQFF.